This paragraph reports one T cell receptor beta chain. Its antigen is not known. The data were taken from a study of a mutant IDH1 vaccine in newly diagnosed glioma. About the research overall: Across weeks 1, 3, 5, 7, 11, 15, 19 and 23, patients received a vaccination each time, eight in all. Vaccination began 4-6 weeks post radiotherapy alone, or with temozolomide cycles.

The CDR3 runs to 15 residues. Per the germline V gene, CDR1 is SGHRS and CDR2 is YFSETQ. Between the trimmed V and J ends, which lost 2 bases and 0 bases, there was a span of 9 bases. Study-wide results and limits: Pseudoprogression seemed unlinked to shifts in top peripheral T cell clonotypes.

The time point is: week 11, during vaccination. Vaccine doses each comprised 300 ug of mutant IDH1 20-mer peptide, with topical imiquimod. Clones were sequenced by immunoSEQ multiplex PCR, and TCRdb holds only the in-frame ones, with some missing. The sample lists 55,000 to 65,000 clones, 80% occurring once. The clonotype originates from a man between 50 and 59 years old with glioma. This rearrangement joins TRBV5-1 to TRBJ1-5; a possible D gene is TRBD1 (5 bases). The source material was PBMCs, sampled from a glioma patient whose treatment included an IDH1 peptide vaccine. CDR3 loop: CASSFTDSSNQPQHF. In DNA form, the CDR3 reads TGCGCCAGCAGCTTCACCGACAGTAGCAATCAGCCCCAGCATTTT.